These T cell receptor beta chains were read from a single sample in a study of T cell repertoires in cytomegalovirus infection. TCRdb passed the reads through MiXCR, listing each CDR3 protein once. The sample has about 600,000 distinct CDR3 sequences; 20% to 25% are singletons. The sample consisted of CD8+ T cells from PBMCs. The receptors come from a human donor in good health (CMV status not recorded). Some clones in this sample may be carry-over from other donors' samples. The CDR3 runs from the conserved cysteine through the conserved F or W. D genes are given only for firm matches. The size of a clone is reported for some rows only, either as once, few or many, or as a class for expanded clones.

>few|TRBJ1-1|.|TRBV28
TGTGCCAGCAGTTACGGGGGGCTCCCGGGCACTGAAGCTTTCTTT
CASSYGGLPGTEAFF
>.|TRBJ2-2|TRBD2|TRBV4-1
TGCGCCAGCAGCCTTCGAGCGGGATACACCGGGGAGCTGTTTTTT
CASSLRAGYTGELFF
>.|TRBJ2-2|.|TRBV4-2
TGTGCCAGCAGCCAACCTCCGCTAGCGAACACCGGGGAGCTGTTTTTT
CASSQPPLANTGELFF
>few|TRBJ2-1|TRBD2|TRBV6-6
TGTGCCAGCACCCATGCAACTAGCGGGGCCTCCTACAATGAGCAGTTCTTC
CASTHATSGASYNEQFF
>many|TRBJ2-3|TRBD1|TRBV7-4
TGTGCCAGCAGCTTAACCAGGGGGCGACCATTGGGAACAGATACGCAGTATTTT
CASSLTRGRPLGTDTQYF
>many|TRBJ2-1|.|TRBV4-2
TGTGCCAGCAGCCAAGAAGGCGTCGATGAGCAGTTCTTC
CASSQEGVDEQFF
>.|TRBJ2-1|TRBD2|TRBV27
TGTGCCACTGGGCGGGGGAGATACAATGAGCAGTTCTTC
CATGRGRYNEQFF
>many|TRBJ1-5|.|TRBV7-6
TGTGCCAGCAGCTCGGAAACAGGAGACTGGAATCAGCCCCAGCATTTT
CASSSETGDWNQPQHF
>many|TRBJ2-1|.|TRBV7-8
TGTGCCAGCAGCTTAAACAGGATATCCTACAATGAGCAGTTCTTC
CASSLNRISYNEQFF
>few|TRBJ1-2|TRBD1|TRBV7-9
TGTGCCAGCAGCCTAGGAGGACAGGGGATTGATGGCTACACCTTC
CASSLGGQGIDGYTF
>many|TRBJ2-3|.|TRBV7-8
TGTGCCAGCAGCACGGGACTCTTTAGCACAGATACGCAGTATTTT
CASSTGLFSTDTQYF
>many|TRBJ2-4|.|TRBV7-2
TGTGCCAGCAGCGATCTTGGTGTGGCGGGGCTTAAAAACATTCAGTACTTC
CASSDLGVAGLKNIQYF
>few|TRBJ2-4|.|TRBV20-1
TGCAGTGCTAGTGTGTCAAAAGTAAAAAACATTCAGTACTTC
CSASVSKVKNIQYF
>.|TRBJ2-1|.|TRBV29-1
TGCAGCGTTGAAGACAACATCTATGAGCAGTTCTTC
CSVEDNIYEQFF
>many|TRBJ2-1|TRBD1|TRBV7-6
TGTGCCAGCAGCTTAGCACAGGGGAGCTATATATCCTACAATGAGCAGTTCTTC
CASSLAQGSYISYNEQFF
>.|TRBJ2-5|.|TRBV14
TGTGCCAGCAGCCCCTCACAGGACGGGCAAGAGACCCAGTACTTC
CASSPSQDGQETQYF
>.|TRBJ2-5|.|TRBV27
TGTGCCAGCAGTTTCGGGACACTCCAAGAGACCCAGTACTTC
CASSFGTLQETQYF
>few|TRBJ2-1|.|TRBV29-1
TGCAGCTCCCTTGGGGTTTCCAATGAGCAGTTCTTC
CSSLGVSNEQFF
>.|TRBJ2-5|.|TRBV29-1
TGCAGCGTTGATAGGCGGGCACAAGAGACCCAGTACTTC
CSVDRRAQETQYF
>.|TRBJ2-5|.|TRBV6-2/TRBV6-3
TGTGCCAGCAGCCCCCCGGCAGGGGAAGAGACCCAGTACTTC
CASSPPAGEETQYF
>many|TRBJ1-2|.|TRBV7-8
TGTGCCAGCAGCCCGGGGAGAGGGGTGACTAACTATGGCTACACCTTC
CASSPGRGVTNYGYTF
>.|TRBJ1-2|.|TRBV20-1
TGCAGTGCTGGCGGAGGCTGGGGCTACACCTTC
CSAGGGWGYTF
>.|TRBJ2-1|.|TRBV7-9
TGTGCCAGCAGCTTAGTGAATCCCGACAATGAGCAGTTCTTC
CASSLVNPDNEQFF
>few|TRBJ1-3|.|TRBV29-1
TGCAGCGTTACAGACCGGGACTCTGGAAACACCATATATTTT
CSVTDRDSGNTIYF
>.|TRBJ1-1|TRBD1|TRBV4-1
TGCGCCAGCAGCCACCTGGTGGGACAGGGGACTAGTGAAGCTTTCTTT
CASSHLVGQGTSEAFF
>many|TRBJ2-1|TRBD2|TRBV6-2/TRBV6-3
TGTGCCAGCAGTTCGCCTGGACTAGCGGGGGGGCCTGGCTCCTACAATGAGCAGTTCTTC
CASSSPGLAGGPGSYNEQFF
>.|TRBJ2-5|.|TRBV12-3/TRBV12-4
TGTGCCAGCAGTTCACCAACAGGGGAGACCCAGTACTTC
CASSSPTGETQYF
>few|TRBJ2-2|.|TRBV5-1
TGCGCCAGCGGAAACAGGCAGGTGGACACCGGGGAGCTGTTTTTT
CASGNRQVDTGELFF
>.|TRBJ1-2|.|TRBV15
TGTGCCACAAACAGGGTGGTCTATGGCTACACCTTC
CATNRVVYGYTF
>few|TRBJ2-3|TRBD2|TRBV6-4
TGTGCCAGCAGTAACCTAGCGGGGGGAGCAGATACGCAGTATTTT
CASSNLAGGADTQYF
>many|TRBJ2-3|TRBD2|TRBV7-2
TGTGCCAGCAGCCCCCCTAGCGGGGGAGCAGATACGCAGTATTTT
CASSPPSGGADTQYF
>many|TRBJ1-2|TRBD1|TRBV28
TGTGCCAGCAGGCGACAGGGCTTTTATGGTGGCTACACCTTC
CASRRQGFYGGYTF
>.|TRBJ2-5|.|TRBV27
TGTGCCAGCAGTTTAAAGAGGTACCAAGAGACCCAGTACTTC
CASSLKRYQETQYF
>few|TRBJ2-3|.|TRBV12-3/TRBV12-4
TGTGCCAGCAGTTCACCCACGGACGTCCATGATACGCAGTATTTT
CASSSPTDVHDTQYF
>few|TRBJ2-1|.|TRBV9
TGTGCCAGCAGCGAGGGGGGGAATTACAATGAGCAGTTCTTC
CASSEGGNYNEQFF
>many|TRBJ2-3|TRBD2|TRBV6-2/TRBV6-3
TGTGCCAGCAGTTTCCTCACCCTAGCGGGCACAGATACGCAGTATTTT
CASSFLTLAGTDTQYF
>.|TRBJ2-1|TRBD1|TRBV5-8
TGTGCCAGCAGCCCCGAGACAGGGGACTACAATGAGCAGTTCTTC
CASSPETGDYNEQFF
>.|TRBJ2-5|.|TRBV20-1
TGCAGTGCTAGAGATCTGTCTACCATAGGGACCCAGTACTTC
CSARDLSTIGTQYF
>.|TRBJ1-2|.|TRBV28
TGTGCCAGCATCAAAACGGGGGGCCCGAACTATGACTACACCTTC
CASIKTGGPNYDYTF
>.|TRBJ1-2|.|TRBV12-3/TRBV12-4
TGTGCCAGCACCTTTGCCGTAGGCGGCGATGGCTACACCTTC
CASTFAVGGDGYTF
>many|TRBJ2-2|.|TRBV7-9
TGTGCCAGCAGCTTATTAGTTTACACCGGGGAGCTGTTTTTT
CASSLLVYTGELFF
>.|TRBJ2-7|TRBD2|TRBV15
TGTGCCACCAGCAGAGGTTCGGGACTAACCTACGAGCAGTACTTC
CATSRGSGLTYEQYF
>.|TRBJ1-2|TRBD1|TRBV5-1
TGCGCCAGCAGTTCTCCTTCGGGACAGGGGGCTTATGGCTACACCTTC
CASSSPSGQGAYGYTF
>.|TRBJ2-1|.|TRBV28
TGTGCCAACACTCCTACGGGGTTTAGGGCGGATGAGCAGTTCTTC
CANTPTGFRADEQFF
>.|TRBJ2-2|.|TRBV6-4
TGTGCCAGCAGTGACGGGCTGGGAGCCGGGGAGCTGTTTTTT
CASSDGLGAGELFF
>.|TRBJ2-7|.|TRBV6-5
TGTGCCAGCAGTTACTGGCATTCGGACTCCTACGAGCAGTACTTC
CASSYWHSDSYEQYF
>few|TRBJ2-1|.|TRBV29-1
TGCAGCGTTGACCCTACAGGGTTCGGCAATGAGCAGTTCTTC
CSVDPTGFGNEQFF
>once|TRBJ2-1|TRBD2|TRBV4-1
TGTGCCAGCAGCCAATACCTATGGACTAGCGGGGGGAGCTACTCCTACAATGAGCAGTTCTTC
CASSQYLWTSGGSYSYNEQFF
>.|TRBJ2-7|TRBD1|TRBV19
TGTGCCAGTAGTTCTGCGGACAGGGGGGACTACGAGCAGTACTTC
CASSSADRGDYEQYF
>.|TRBJ1-1|.|TRBV12-3/TRBV12-4
TGTGCCAGCAGCATACAGAGGAACACTGAAGCTTTCTTT
CASSIQRNTEAFF
>.|TRBJ2-1|TRBD2|TRBV14
TGTGCCAGCAGCCAAGAAAGCGGGGGGCACAATGAGCAGTTCTTC
CASSQESGGHNEQFF
>few|TRBJ2-5|TRBD1|TRBV12-3/TRBV12-4
TGTGCCAGCACTTTATCGGGGACAGCAGACCAAGAGACCCAGTACTTC
CASTLSGTADQETQYF